The rows below give T cell receptor beta chains drawn from one sample of a study of technical replicates of blood from a few donors. Sequencing used immunoSEQ multiplex PCR; TCRdb keeps in-frame clones, though not all of them. The data show under 90,000 clones, about 94% seen once. The sample comprised T cells isolated from PBMCs. These receptor sequences come from a human donor in good health. CDR3s include the opening cysteine and the closing phenylalanine or tryptophan. Fields, in order: J gene, clone size, V gene, D gene, CDR3 protein, CDR3 DNA. D genes are given only for firm matches. The size entry is marked missing in some rows and otherwise reads once, few, many or a size class.

J: TRBJ1-2
size: NA
V: TRBV2
D: NA
CDR3: CASSFTGTGGYTF
DNA: TGTGCCAGCAGTTTCACAGGGACCGGCGGCTACACCTTC

J: TRBJ2-5
size: NA
V: TRBV9
D: TRBD1
CDR3: CASSVGTGTQETQYF
DNA: TGTGCCAGCAGCGTGGGGACAGGGACCCAAGAGACCCAGTACTTC

J: TRBJ2-1
size: NA
V: TRBV7-2
D: TRBD2
CDR3: CASSNPSSGTYNEQFF
DNA: TGTGCCAGCAGCAACCCCTCTAGCGGGACCTACAATGAGCAGTTCTTC

J: TRBJ2-3
size: NA
V: TRBV2
D: TRBD1
CDR3: CASSRGQGLERDTDTQYF
DNA: TGTGCCAGCAGTCGGGGACAGGGGTTGGAGAGGGACACAGATACGCAGTATTTT

J: TRBJ1-4
size: NA
V: TRBV10-1
D: NA
CDR3: CATSDSNNEKLFF
DNA: TGCGCCACCTCGGACAGCAATAACGAAAAACTGTTTTTT

J: TRBJ2-1
size: NA
V: TRBV28
D: TRBD2
CDR3: CASSTSGIFNEQFF
DNA: TGTGCCAGTAGTACTAGCGGGATATTCAATGAGCAGTTCTTC

J: TRBJ2-3
size: NA
V: TRBV28
D: TRBD1
CDR3: CASSLGGRTDTDTQYF
DNA: TGTGCCAGCAGTCTAGGGGGCAGGACAGACACAGATACGCAGTATTTT

J: TRBJ2-7
size: NA
V: TRBV5-4
D: NA
CDR3: CASSLDRRYEQYF
DNA: TGTGCCAGCAGCTTGGACAGACGCTACGAGCAGTACTTC

J: TRBJ2-5
size: NA
V: TRBV28
D: NA
CDR3: CASSFDRRETQYF
DNA: TGTGCCAGCAGTTTCGACAGAAGAGAGACCCAGTACTTC

J: TRBJ2-7
size: NA
V: TRBV6-5
D: TRBD1
CDR3: CASEDRPSYEQYF
DNA: TGTGCCAGCGAGGACAGGCCTTCCTACGAGCAGTACTTC

J: TRBJ2-3
size: NA
V: TRBV5-1
D: TRBD2
CDR3: CASSLQRGDTDTQYF
DNA: TGCGCCAGCAGCTTGCAGCGGGGGGACACAGATACGCAGTATTTT

J: TRBJ2-7
size: once
V: TRBV10-2
D: TRBD1
CDR3: CASRVDRGLLLLEQYF
DNA: TGCGCCAGCAGAGTGGACAGGGGGCTACTACTACTCGAGCAGTACTTC

J: TRBJ1-2
size: NA
V: TRBV7-8
D: NA
CDR3: CASSLGATGSIDGYTF
DNA: TGTGCCAGCAGCTTAGGAGCGACAGGATCAATTGATGGCTACACCTTC

J: TRBJ1-2
size: NA
V: TRBV10-3
D: NA
CDR3: CAISLQRAGVLSNYGYTF
DNA: TGTGCCATCAGCCTTCAGAGGGCAGGGGTCTTATCTAACTATGGCTACACCTTC

J: TRBJ2-1
size: NA
V: TRBV13
D: TRBD2
CDR3: CASSLGGSPFKQFF
DNA: TGTGCCAGCAGCTTGGGGGGGAGTCCCTTCAAGCAGTTCTTC

J: TRBJ2-6
size: once
V: TRBV6-1
D: TRBD1
CDR3: CASKDRAGANVLTF
DNA: TGTGCCAGCAAGGACAGGGCTGGGGCCAACGTCCTGACTTTC

J: TRBJ2-7
size: NA
V: TRBV6-1
D: TRBD1
CDR3: CASSETGTARYEQYF
DNA: TGTGCCAGCAGTGAAACGGGGACAGCCCGCTACGAGCAGTACTTC

J: TRBJ1-1
size: NA
V: TRBV28
D: NA
CDR3: CASISFGRVSEAFF
DNA: TGTGCCAGCATAAGTTTTGGGCGGGTCTCTGAAGCTTTCTTT

J: TRBJ2-1
size: NA
V: TRBV4-1
D: TRBD2
CDR3: CASSQDWTRSNEQFF
DNA: TGCGCCAGCAGCCAAGATTGGACTAGGTCCAATGAGCAGTTCTTC

J: TRBJ2-1
size: NA
V: TRBV5-1
D: TRBD2
CDR3: CASSLSGVTYNEQFF
DNA: TGCGCCAGCAGCTTAAGCGGGGTGACCTACAATGAGCAGTTCTTC

J: TRBJ2-1
size: NA
V: TRBV5-5
D: TRBD2
CDR3: CASSLELADYNEQFF
DNA: TGTGCCAGCAGCTTGGAGCTAGCGGATTACAATGAGCAGTTCTTC

J: TRBJ1-2
size: few
V: TRBV6-6
D: NA
CDR3: CASSVDRNYGYTF
DNA: TGTGCCAGCAGTGTAGACAGGAACTATGGCTACACCTTC

J: TRBJ1-2
size: NA
V: TRBV10-1
D: TRBD1
CDR3: CASSRNRGDGYTF
DNA: TGCGCCAGCAGCCGGAACAGGGGGGATGGCTACACCTTC

J: TRBJ1-2
size: NA
V: TRBV30
D: TRBD1
CDR3: CAWKQGAKGYGYTF
DNA: TGTGCCTGGAAACAGGGGGCAAAAGGCTATGGCTACACCTTC

J: TRBJ1-4
size: NA
V: TRBV7-9
D: TRBD1
CDR3: CASSLSTGGAKATNEKLFF
DNA: TGTGCCAGCAGCTTATCAACAGGGGGTGCAAAGGCAACTAATGAAAAACTGTTTTTT

J: TRBJ1-1
size: NA
V: TRBV14
D: NA
CDR3: CASSQDRGREAFF
DNA: TGTGCCAGCAGCCAAGACAGGGGTCGGGAAGCTTTCTTT

J: TRBJ2-7
size: NA
V: TRBV4-1
D: NA
CDR3: CASTRGYEQYF
DNA: TGCGCCAGCACCCGGGGGTACGAGCAGTACTTC

J: TRBJ1-1
size: NA
V: TRBV2
D: NA
CDR3: CASSRTPNTEAFF
DNA: TGTGCCAGCAGTCGAACACCGAACACTGAAGCTTTCTTT

J: TRBJ2-2
size: NA
V: TRBV14
D: NA
CDR3: CASSPSLGSDTGELFF
DNA: TGTGCCAGCAGCCCAAGCCTCGGGTCGGACACCGGGGAGCTGTTTTTT

J: TRBJ1-2
size: NA
V: TRBV18
D: NA
CDR3: CASSPASQMGGYTF
DNA: TGTGCCAGCTCACCAGCATCACAGATGGGTGGCTACACCTTC

J: TRBJ2-7
size: NA
V: TRBV4-1
D: TRBD2
CDR3: CASSQDRGLKREPPYEQYF
DNA: TGCGCCAGCAGCCAAGATCGGGGCCTGAAGCGGGAGCCTCCCTACGAGCAGTACTTC

J: TRBJ2-7
size: NA
V: TRBV5-1
D: NA
CDR3: CASSLDFYEQYF
DNA: TGCGCCAGCAGCTTGGACTTCTACGAGCAGTACTTC

J: TRBJ2-7
size: NA
V: TRBV28
D: NA
CDR3: CASSVGSSVYEQYF
DNA: TGTGCCAGCAGTGTGGGCAGCTCAGTTTACGAGCAGTACTTC

J: TRBJ2-5
size: NA
V: TRBV7-2
D: TRBD1
CDR3: CASSLRDRAGTQYF
DNA: TGTGCCAGCAGCTTGCGGGACAGGGCGGGGACCCAGTACTTC

J: TRBJ1-1
size: once
V: TRBV10-1
D: TRBD1
CDR3: CASSLDRNQEAFF
DNA: TGCGCCAGCAGCTTGGACAGGAACCAAGAAGCTTTCTTT

J: TRBJ1-1
size: NA
V: TRBV4-1
D: NA
CDR3: CASSQGTAWPGGTEAFF
DNA: TGCGCCAGCAGCCAAGGGACAGCCTGGCCGGGAGGGACCGAAGCTTTCTTT

J: TRBJ2-7
size: NA
V: TRBV5-1
D: TRBD1
CDR3: CASSPRGSSYEQYF
DNA: TGCGCCAGCAGCCCCAGGGGGAGCTCCTACGAGCAGTACTTC

J: TRBJ2-3
size: NA
V: TRBV7-8
D: TRBD1
CDR3: CASSLGTGADTQYF
DNA: TGTGCCAGCAGCTTAGGGACAGGGGCAGATACGCAGTATTTT

J: TRBJ1-2
size: NA
V: TRBV6-5
D: TRBD1
CDR3: CASSTGQGENYGYTF
DNA: TGTGCCAGCAGTACAGGACAGGGGGAAAACTATGGCTACACCTTC

J: TRBJ2-5
size: NA
V: TRBV7-9
D: TRBD2
CDR3: CASSIRQLRTSGGGETQYF
DNA: TGTGCCAGCAGCATTCGCCAACTAAGGACTAGCGGGGGCGGGGAGACCCAGTACTTC

J: TRBJ1-4
size: NA
V: TRBV28
D: NA
CDR3: CASSLLRGEKLFF
DNA: TGTGCCAGCAGTTTACTCAGGGGAGAAAAACTGTTTTTT